This TCR beta chain originates from a study of beta chain features in type 1 diabetes. About the study: The number of sorted cells examined across all samples was 107,917,701.

Study-level results: Type 1 diabetes patients showed a moderate but significant shortening of TCRB CDR3s in all four CD4+ subsets. The naive, central memory and Treg TCRB repertoires looked more alike in patients than they did in healthy donors.

Every bit of the isolated RNA underwent reverse transcription, so sequencing read expressed TCRB transcripts. Average reads for naive, central memory and regulatory T cell samples were several million. Data came from immunoSEQ multiplex PCR; TCRdb stores just in-frame clones and leaves some out. The data contain 120,000 or so clones, 16% of them singletons. This clone was seen a few times. Its antigen remains unidentified. V was clipped by 0 bases and J by 7 bases, with 10 bases between them. This CDR3 contains 14 residues. The germline V gene has CDR1 GTSNPN and CDR2 SVGIG (reference sequence). This clonotype was sampled from a man aged 30-40 years with type 1 diabetes. The specimen was central memory CD4+ T cells from blood. This chain joins TRBV30 and TRBJ1-6; tentative D call: TRBD1 (5 bases). CDR3 residues: CAWSVDGGNSPLHF. CDR3 bases: TGTGCCTGGAGTGTAGACGGGGGGAATTCACCCCTCCACTTT.